What follows are 10 T cell receptor beta chains derived from one specimen sequenced in a study of blood T cell repertoires in COVID-19. The table came from immunoSEQ multiplex PCR; TCRdb's copy has only in-frame clones and leaves some out. This sample yields 95,000 to 110,000 clones, of which about 89% are seen a single time; roughly 5.3% belongs to the top ten. The sequenced sample was peripheral blood. These receptors came from a human donor in a cohort sampled during active COVID-19.

This clone has only one observation. V is TRBV6-1 and J is TRBJ1-2; D unresolved. The length of the CDR3 is 15 residues. The germline CDR1 and CDR2 sequences are MNHNS and SASEGT. Deletions cut 1 base from V and 2 bases from J, with 11 bases between. CDR3 amino acids: CASSEVYSTNYGYTF. In DNA form, the CDR3 reads TGTGCCAGCAGTGAAGTATACAGTACAAACTATGGCTACACCTTC.

The chain links TRBV6-2 or TRBV6-3 to TRBJ2-3; D not certain. This CDR3 has 11 amino acids. V was clipped by 0 bases and J by 8 bases, with 3 bases between them. From germline, CDR1 is MNHEY and CDR2 SVGEGT. The DNA for the CDR3 is TGTGCCAGCAGTTACTCCGGTACGCAGTATTTT. Translation gives CASSYSGTQYF.

V usage is TRBV7-3 and J usage is TRBJ1-1, with a tentative D call TRBD1 (6 bases). Germline V gene lookup returns CDR1 SGHTA and CDR2 FQGTGA. CDR3 length: 13 residues. V lost 4 bases, J lost 5 bases, and 11 bases lay in between. The CDR3 bases are TGTGCCAGCAGCTCAGGGGTGTGGACTGAAGCTTTCTTT. Protein sequence: CASSSGVWTEAFF.

The chain uses TRBV24-1 and TRBJ2-3; the D is unclear. The CDR3 has 14 amino acids. Trimming took 6 bases from V and 3 from J, leaving 12 bases between them. CDR1 KGHDR and CDR2 SFDVKD come from the germline V gene. Here the CDR3 reads CATSPPSTTDTQYF. In nucleotides, the CDR3 is TGTGCCACCAGTCCCCCTTCTACTACAGATACGCAGTATTTT.

This clone has a handful of counts. V usage is TRBV10-3 and J usage is TRBJ1-2, with D unresolved. Trimming took 0 bases from V and 3 from J, leaving 5 bases between them. CDR1 is ENHRY, CDR2 SYGVKD, per germline. The CDR3 covers 13 residues. CDR3 sequence (DNA): TGTGCCATCAGTGAGTCCCCAGACTATGGCTACACCTTC. Encoded protein: CAISESPDYGYTF.

The V gene is TRBV18, the J gene TRBJ1-1; D is unresolved. The CDR3 has 14 amino acids. Germline V gives CDR1 KGHSH, CDR2 LQKENI. Deletions cut 3 bases from V and 1 base from J, with 9 bases between. CDR3: CASSPGEGNTEAFF. CDR3 in DNA: TGTGCCAGCTCACCGGGAGAAGGGAACACTGAAGCTTTCTTT.

V usage is TRBV7-9 and J usage is TRBJ1-3; TRBD1 is a possible D gene (6 bases). Trimming took 5 bases from V and 4 from J, leaving 12 bases between them. This CDR3 comprises 14 residues. CDR1 is SEHNR, CDR2 FQNEAQ, per germline (reference sequence). This CDR3 is CASSPFTGGNTIYF. The CDR3 DNA follows: TGTGCCAGCAGCCCCTTTACAGGGGGAAACACCATATATTTT.

The chain carries TRBV7-6 and TRBJ2-5, with D perhaps TRBD1 (6 bases). The germline V and J ends were trimmed by 4 bases and 6 bases, with 15 bases remaining between them. This CDR3 contains 14 residues. Germline values: CDR1 SGHVS, CDR2 FNYEAQ. CDR3: CASSSGQLPQTQYF. The CDR3 coding sequence is TGTGCCAGCAGCTCCGGACAGCTCCCCCAGACCCAGTACTTC.

This rearrangement joins TRBV3-1 (or the pseudogene TRBV3-2) to TRBJ1-4; D is undetermined. CDR3 size: 13 residues. Germline V gives CDR1 LGHDT, CDR2 YNNKEL (reference sequence). V was trimmed by 4 bases and J by 2 bases, leaving 5 bases between them. CDR3 loop: CASSPGTNEKLFF. For the CDR3, the DNA is TGTGCCAGCAGCCCCGGGACTAATGAAAAACTGTTTTTT.

This chain joins TRBV28 and TRBJ1-2; 8 bases are shared with TRBD1. The J segment lost 3 bases and the V segment lost 6 bases, leaving 9 bases of the junction unmatched. Germline V lookup: CDR1 MDHEN, CDR2 SYDVKM. This CDR3 comprises 15 residues. The DNA for the CDR3 is TGTGCCAGCAGAGACGGGACAGGCGTGTACTATGGCTACACCTTC. This codes for CASRDGTGVYYGYTF.